Listed below are T cell receptor beta chains from one sample, sequenced in a study of vaccination and CD4 T cells after COVID-19. TCRdb recomputed calls from the PCR reads with MiXCR, one row per CDR3 protein. The data hold more than 9,500 distinct CDR3 sequences, with approximately 61% observed a single time. These receptors' targets are unknown. The sequencing sample was made of CD4+ T cells from blood, cultured in vitro. The origin of the receptors is a human donor who had recovered from COVID-19. CDR3s include the opening cysteine and the closing phenylalanine or tryptophan. A D gene is named only where the DNA matches it firmly. The size of a clone is reported for some rows only, either as once, few or many, or as a class for expanded clones.

D gene	V gene	J gene	clone size	CDR3 protein	CDR3 DNA
TRBD2	TRBV10-2	TRBJ2-2	few	CASSESASGTRELFF	TGCGCCAGCAGTGAGTCGGCTAGCGGGACCCGGGAGCTGTTTTTT
.	TRBV29-1	TRBJ1-2	.	CSVGGRFQTNYGYTF	TGCAGCGTTGGGGGCCGGTTCCAAACTAACTATGGCTACACCTTC
.	TRBV24-1	TRBJ2-5	.	CATSDLGDTTQETQYF	TGTGCCACCAGTGATTTGGGGGACACCACCCAAGAGACCCAGTACTTC
TRBD1	TRBV6-1	TRBJ2-2	.	CASSRDRYPLTGELFF	TGTGCCAGCAGTCGGGACAGGTATCCCCTTACCGGGGAGCTGTTTTTT
.	TRBV2	TRBJ2-1	.	CASSEWGGLYEQFF	TGTGCCAGCAGTGAATGGGGGGGCCTTTATGAGCAGTTCTTC
.	TRBV7-8	TRBJ1-6	.	CASSLGHPVNSPLHF	TGTGCCAGCAGCTTGGGACACCCGGTGAATTCACCCCTCCACTTT
.	TRBV29-1	TRBJ1-3	.	CSVVLGHSGNTIYF	TGCAGCGTTGTCTTGGGGCACTCTGGAAACACCATATATTTT
.	TRBV10-3	TRBJ2-5	.	CAISASQGVGETQYF	TGTGCCATCAGTGCCAGCCAGGGCGTCGGAGAGACCCAGTACTTC
.	TRBV7-2	TRBJ2-7	.	CASSLASQGPKAYEQYF	TGTGCCAGCAGCTTAGCGTCCCAGGGCCCCAAGGCTTACGAGCAGTACTTC
.	TRBV24-1	TRBJ2-1	.	CATSGTISSEQFF	TGTGCCACCAGTGGTACAATCTCCTCCGAGCAGTTCTTC
.	TRBV27	TRBJ2-2	.	CASSLNPMVRAGELFF	TGTGCCAGCAGTTTAAATCCAATGGTTAGGGCCGGGGAGCTGTTTTTT
.	TRBV27	TRBJ2-1	once	CASSLAGYNEQFF	TGTGCCAGCAGTTTAGCGGGCTACAATGAGCAGTTCTTC
TRBD2	TRBV7-3	TRBJ2-3	once	CASSALGGGAGDTQYF	TGTGCCAGCAGCGCCCTGGGCGGGGGGGCAGGAGATACGCAGTATTTT
TRBD2	TRBV7-9	TRBJ2-5	few	CASSLGVSGSSETQYF	TGTGCCAGCAGCTTAGGGGTTAGCGGGAGTTCAGAGACCCAGTACTTC
.	TRBV20-1	TRBJ1-6	once	CSARDPPALHF	TGCAGTGCTAGAGACCCCCCCGCCCTCCACTTT
TRBD2	TRBV10-2	TRBJ2-3	few	CASSERGVFTDTQYF	TGCGCCAGCAGTGAGCGGGGGGTATTCACAGATACGCAGTATTTT
.	TRBV19	TRBJ1-1	.	CASSIGTYPPTEAFF	TGTGCCAGTAGTATAGGTACGTACCCACCCACTGAAGCTTTCTTT
.	TRBV28	TRBJ1-3	.	CASSRQGSSGNTIYF	TGTGCCAGCAGTCGGCAGGGGAGCTCTGGAAACACCATATATTTT
TRBD1	TRBV7-8	TRBJ1-1	.	CASSLVGTVNTEAFF	TGTGCCAGCAGCTTAGTCGGGACAGTGAACACTGAAGCTTTCTTT
.	TRBV5-1	TRBJ1-2	.	CASSSGGAGLRGYTF	TGCGCCAGCAGCTCCGGGGGTGCGGGGCTTCGGGGCTACACCTTC
TRBD1	TRBV10-2	TRBJ1-5	.	CASSESAAGGQPQHF	TGCGCCAGCAGTGAGTCGGCAGCAGGGGGCCAGCCCCAGCATTTT
.	TRBV27	TRBJ1-1	few	CASSPREGAEAFF	TGTGCCAGCAGTCCCCGCGAGGGGGCTGAAGCTTTCTTT
.	TRBV28	TRBJ2-2	.	CASSFFGGTGELFF	TGTGCCAGCAGTTTTTTCGGGGGCACCGGGGAGCTGTTTTTT
.	TRBV5-1	TRBJ1-2	.	CASSLEGSNYGYTF	TGCGCCAGCAGCTTGGAGGGCAGTAACTATGGCTACACCTTC
TRBD2	TRBV6-4	TRBJ2-3	.	CASSVTSGRGADTQYF	TGTGCCAGCAGTGTGACTAGCGGGAGAGGGGCAGATACGCAGTATTTT
.	TRBV12-3/TRBV12-4	TRBJ2-5	medium-sized	CASSLGSLWGETQYF	TGTGCCAGCAGTTTAGGGTCCCTTTGGGGAGAGACCCAGTACTTC
.	TRBV7-8	TRBJ2-2	few	CASSLRDRLNTGELFF	TGTGCCAGCAGCTTAAGAGACAGGCTTAACACCGGGGAGCTGTTTTTT
TRBD1	TRBV6-5	TRBJ1-4	medium-sized	CASSYSTTGGGEKLFF	TGTGCCAGCAGTTACTCAACAACAGGGGGCGGAGAAAAACTGTTTTTT
TRBD1	TRBV6-1	TRBJ1-2	.	CASSQGGSLQGYTF	TGTGCCAGCAGTCAGGGGGGGTCCCTCCAGGGCTACACCTTC
TRBD1	TRBV20-1	TRBJ1-5	.	CSVLGQVNQPQHF	TGCAGTGTACTCGGACAGGTCAATCAGCCCCAGCATTTT
.	TRBV5-6	TRBJ1-2	.	CASSSGLGGYTF	TGTGCCAGCAGCTCTGGCCTAGGGGGCTACACCTTC
TRBD2	TRBV28	TRBJ2-2	.	CASRGLARSYTGELFF	TGTGCCAGCAGGGGACTAGCGAGAAGTTATACCGGGGAGCTGTTTTTT
TRBD2	TRBV5-1	TRBJ2-3	.	CASSLTVQGGLAGVADTQYF	TGCGCCAGCAGCTTGACGGTACAGGGAGGACTAGCGGGAGTGGCAGATACGCAGTATTTT
.	TRBV5-4	TRBJ2-3	once	CASSSREVIVDTQYF	TGTGCCAGCAGTTCTAGGGAGGTTATCGTAGATACGCAGTATTTT
.	TRBV6-5	TRBJ1-1	few	CASSYPGGGNTEAFF	TGTGCCAGCAGTTACCCTGGGGGGGGGAACACTGAAGCTTTCTTT
.	TRBV24-1	TRBJ2-3	.	CATSDPRGADTQYF	TGTGCCACCAGTGACCCAAGGGGGGCAGATACGCAGTATTTT
.	TRBV19	TRBJ1-1	.	CASSDRGRWGAEAFF	TGTGCCAGTAGTGATCGGGGGCGATGGGGCGCTGAAGCTTTCTTT
TRBD1	TRBV28	TRBJ1-1	.	CASVLPGGGNTEAFF	TGTGCCAGCGTCCTCCCAGGGGGCGGGAACACTGAAGCTTTCTTT
TRBD1	TRBV20-1	TRBJ1-2	few	CSARLTGVAYGYTF	TGCAGTGCTAGACTAACAGGGGTGGCCTATGGCTACACCTTC
TRBD2	TRBV6-2/TRBV6-3	TRBJ2-3	.	CASSLTRGGDTQYF	TGTGCCAGCAGTTTAACCCGGGGAGGGGATACGCAGTATTTT
TRBD1	TRBV5-1	TRBJ1-2	.	CASSYGQGDGYTF	TGCGCCAGCAGCTATGGACAGGGGGATGGCTACACCTTC